Below are 23 T cell receptor beta chains sequenced from a single sample in a study of CD8+ T cells in alopecia areata (dated by TCRdb to 2016 to 2019). The time point label for this specimen denotes: baseline before oral tofacitinib. Peripheral blood and lesional scalp punch biopsies were obtained from patients with alopecia areata. Library creation used the immunoSEQ multiplex PCR assay. For TCR sequencing, RNA was extracted from every sample and reverse transcribed into cDNA to serve as template. Here the immuneACCESS table is served through TCRdb, limited to in-frame sequences with V and J called. Missing clones are a known gap in these copies; in checked studies unresolved V genes cover under half, and the rest lacks a known reason. Across this sample there are roughly 13,000 clones, with under 60% seen only once. The ten biggest clones cover roughly a tenth of the sample. The sequencing here drew on skin, taken at week 0. The receptors derive from a human donor with alopecia areata.

The chain couples TRBV5-4 to TRBJ1-2; D is uncertain. V lost 0 bases to trimming and J lost 11 bases, with 20 bases between them. The CDR3 has 15 amino acids. The V gene's germline CDR1 is SGHNT and CDR2 YYREEE (reference sequence). CDR3 protein: CASSLAGIPGSWYTF. The CDR3, as DNA: TGTGCCAGCAGCTTGGCCGGAATCCCGGGATCTTGGTACACCTTC.

This clone turned up a few times. This chain joins TRBV6-5 and TRBJ1-2, with 10 nucleotides matching TRBD1. This CDR3 region has 14 residues. V was pared by 5 bases and J by 4 bases, with 4 bases of the junction left unmatched. The V gene's germline CDR1 is MNHEY and CDR2 SVGAGI. In DNA, the CDR3 is TGTGCCAGCAGTCGACAGGGGGCTAGCTATGGCTACACCTTC. Its protein product is CASSRQGASYGYTF.

This clone was recorded only once. The chain couples TRBV28 to TRBJ1-4; TRBD1 is a possible D gene (5 bases). V was clipped by 0 bases and J by 8 bases, with 13 bases between them. There are 15 residues in the CDR3. Germline CDR1 and CDR2: MDHEN and SYDVKM. CDR3 sequence: CASSLWAGQREKLFF. The CDR3 DNA sequence: TGTGCCAGCAGTTTATGGGCAGGGCAGAGGGAAAAACTGTTTTTT.

This clone was found a few times. The chain is built from TRBV18 and TRBJ2-7, with no clear D. Trimming stripped 4 bases from V and 4 bases from J, with 8 bases between. The germline V gene has CDR1 KGHSH and CDR2 LQKENI. The CDR3 runs 12 residues. Here the CDR3 reads CASSLGRYEQYF. CDR3 nucleotides: TGTGCCAGCTCACTCGGGCGGTACGAGCAGTACTTC.

The chain has TRBV29-1 and TRBJ2-3; 7 positions match TRBD2. CDR3 size: 17 residues. V shed 2 bases and J 1 base; nucleotides not matched to a gene: 12. The germline CDR1 and CDR2 sequences are SQVTM and ANQGSEA. This CDR3 is CSVESGPGTSGTDTQYF. CDR3 nucleotide sequence: TGCAGCGTTGAATCGGGGCCGGGAACTAGCGGCACAGATACGCAGTATTTT.

This chain connects TRBV7-8 to TRBJ1-5, with D perhaps TRBD1 (5 bases). Looked up from germline, CDR1 is SGHVS and CDR2 is FQNEAQ. The CDR3 spans 15 residues. Trimming removed 5 bases from V and 2 bases from J, with 13 bases in between. The CDR3 DNA sequence: TGTGCCAGCAGCCAGACCGGGGCCCGCAATCAGCCCCAGCATTTT. Translating gives CASSQTGARNQPQHF.

This clone appeared a few times. The genes are TRBV6-6 and TRBJ1-2, with D unclear. Germline CDR1 reads MNHNY; CDR2 reads SVGAGI (reference sequence). The ends were cut back, 1 base at V and 8 bases at J, with 8 bases in the middle. The CDR3 totals 12 residues. In nucleotides, the CDR3 is TGTGCCAGCAGTTACTTGGGGTACGGCTACACCTTC. Translating gives CASSYLGYGYTF.

The CDR3 reads CASSRDRPTDTQYF. The DNA for the CDR3 is TGTGCCAGCAGCCGGGACAGGCCCACAGATACGCAGTATTTT. J is TRBJ2-3 and V is TRBV27, with 8 bases matching TRBD1. V was clipped by 6 bases and J by 2 bases; unmatched bases: 4. CDR1 and CDR2 (germline): MNHEY, SMNVEV (reference sequence). CDR3 length: 14 amino acids.

In its sample, this clone was seen a few times. The chain links TRBV6-5 to TRBJ1-1; 8 bases map to TRBD1. This CDR3 region has 16 residues. Trimming removed 0 bases from V and 4 bases from J; junction bases left unmatched: 7. Looked up from germline, CDR1 is MNHEY and CDR2 is SVGAGI. CDR3 DNA sequence: TGTGCCAGCAGTTACTCGGGACCTACAGGGGGCACTGAAGCTTTCTTT. It codes for CASSYSGPTGGTEAFF.

The sample holds one count of this clone. This chain uses TRBV23-1 with TRBJ1-1, with D tentatively TRBD1 (5 bases). TRBV23-1 falls under the ORF class, with uncertain function. V shed 0 bases and J shed 7 bases, with 12 bases lying between them. This CDR3 has 14 residues. The DNA of the CDR3 is TGCGCCAGCAGTCAATCCGGGGCGTTTAGTGAAGCTTTCTTT. It translates to CASSQSGAFSEAFF.

With respect to this clone: One end of the junction fails to match germline, which may point to a read error. The rearrangement links TRBV5-6 to TRBJ2-1; no clear D gene. Germline V gives CDR1 SGHDT, CDR2 YYEEEE. This CDR3 is built from 13 residues. The DNA of the CDR3 is TGTGCCAGCAGCTTGAACCGCGAGAATGAGCAGCTCTTC. Protein sequence: CASSLNRENEQLF.

This chain connects TRBV11-2 to TRBJ2-1, with TRBD2 identical over 10 bases. V was pared by 4 bases and J by 3 bases, with 6 bases of the junction left unmatched. The CDR3 runs 16 residues. CDR1 SGHAT and CDR2 FQNNGV come from the germline V gene. CDR3 region: CASSSRLAGVYNEQFF. The CDR3 coding sequence is TGTGCCAGCAGCTCCCGACTAGCGGGCGTCTACAATGAGCAGTTCTTC.

The gene calls are TRBV4-1 and TRBJ1-6; TRBD1 is a possible D gene (5 bases). This CDR3 comprises 16 residues. CDR1 is MGHRA, CDR2 YSYEKL, per germline. Between the trimmed V and J ends, which lost 0 bases and 7 bases, there was a span of 13 bases. The CDR3 loop reads CASSQDSRGRNSPLHF. The CDR3 nucleotides are TGCGCCAGCAGCCAAGATTCGAGGGGCCGAAATTCACCCCTCCACTTT.

The chain carries TRBV7-1 and TRBJ1-4; 7 nucleotides agree with TRBD1. TRBV7-1 is treated as an ORF (open reading frame) with a function not yet certain. V lost 5 bases and J lost 3; bases outside the gene matches: 3. CDR3 length: 14 amino acids. The CDR3 sequence is CASSPGTANEKLFF. CDR3 nucleotide sequence: TGTGCCAGCAGCCCAGGGACAGCTAATGAAAAACTGTTTTTT.

The chain joins TRBV18 to TRBJ1-2; D is uncertain. Trimming stripped 2 bases from V and 3 bases from J, with 7 bases between. Germline CDR1 and CDR2: KGHSH and LQKENI. The CDR3 runs 13 residues. CDR3 coding DNA: TGTGCCAGCTCACCAAATCAAGACTATGGCTACACCTTC. This sequence encodes CASSPNQDYGYTF. Combining the CDR3 with reference TRBV18 and TRBJ1-2 gives the whole variable domain NAGVMQNPRHLVRRRGQEARLRCSPMKGHSHVYWYRQLPEEGLKFMVYLQKENIIDESGMPKERFSAEFPKEGPSILRIQQVVRGDSAAYFCASSPNQDYGYTFGSGTRLTVV.

CDR3 in DNA: TGCGCCAGCAGCCCACGAACAGGGGAGGGGACTGAAGCTTTCTTT. This gives the protein CASSPRTGEGTEAFF. The chain has TRBV5-1 and TRBJ1-1; the match to TRBD1 covers 7 bases. Germline assignment: CDR1 SGHRS and CDR2 YFSETQ. This CDR3 region has 15 residues. V lost 4 bases, J lost 5 bases, and 11 bases stayed unmatched.

This rearrangement joins TRBV7-9 to TRBJ2-3, with 9 bases fitting TRBD2. The CDR3 has 15 residues. Germline CDR1 reads SEHNR; CDR2 reads FQNEAQ (reference sequence). Germline trimming cut 2 bases from V and 1 base from J; bases unmatched to any gene: 1. The CDR3 loop reads CASSLSSGGTDTQYF. CDR3 DNA sequence: TGTGCCAGCAGCTTATCTAGCGGGGGCACAGATACGCAGTATTTT.

This chain joins TRBV6-5 and TRBJ2-5, with 8 bases aligning to TRBD1. The V gene's germline CDR1 is MNHEY and CDR2 SVGAGI. This CDR3 has 15 residues. J gave up 5 bases and V 6 bases, and 11 bases lay outside the gene matches. The CDR3 loop is CASRPRQGFLETQYF. The CDR3 DNA reads TGTGCCAGCAGACCAAGACAGGGGTTCTTGGAGACCCAGTACTTC.

The CDR3 is CASSYNGLAGKGEQFF. The CDR3 bases are TGTGCCAGCAGTTACAACGGACTAGCGGGGAAGGGTGAGCAGTTCTTC. This chain links TRBV6-5 with TRBJ2-1; 12 nucleotides align to TRBD2. Germline CDR1 and CDR2: MNHEY and SVGAGI. The CDR3 contains 16 residues. The V segment lost 2 bases and the J segment 9 bases; nucleotides outside the gene matches: 8.

This clone appeared a single time. V and J are TRBV5-1 and TRBJ2-2, with 7 bases lining up with TRBD2. CDR1 SGHRS and CDR2 YFSETQ come from the germline V gene. The CDR3 extends over 16 amino acids. J gave up 3 bases and V 4 bases, and 9 bases lay outside the gene matches. The CDR3 region has the DNA TGCGCCAGCAGCATTGGGGCTAGCGGAGACACCGGGGAGCTGTTTTTT. It codes for CASSIGASGDTGELFF.

The chain combines TRBV12-2 with TRBJ2-5. TRBV12-2 is a known pseudogene. The CDR3 spans 12 residues. DNA of the CDR3: TGTGCAAGTCGCTTAGAAGGAGAGACCCAGTACTTC. Translated: CASRLEGETQYF.

The chain couples TRBV6-1 to TRBJ2-7, with TRBD1 as a possible D gene (5 bases). The CDR3 extends over 17 amino acids. Germline CDR1 MNHNS, CDR2 SASEGT. The V end lost 3 bases, the J end lost 2 bases, and 20 bases lay between the germline ends. CDR3 amino acids: CASSEHRTRGITYEQYF. The CDR3 nucleotides read TGTGCCAGCAGTGAGCACCGGACAAGGGGTATTACCTACGAGCAGTACTTC.

This chain links TRBV15 with TRBJ1-6; tentative D call: TRBD1 (6 bases). The ends were cut back, 5 bases at V and 7 bases at J, with 15 bases in the middle. CDR1 is LNHNV and CDR2 is YYDKDF in the germline V gene (reference sequence). The CDR3 extends over 15 amino acids. The CDR3 DNA reads as TGTGCCACCAGCGAACAGGGAAGTAAGAATTCACCCCTCCACTTT. It yields the protein CATSEQGSKNSPLHF.